This T cell receptor (beta chain) originates from a study of T cell therapy product for transplant patients (dated by TCRdb to about 2019). Study-wide context: The wider healthy donor group comprised some 20 individuals, approximately ten male and 9 female, aged about 25 to 85 years, in Berlin, Germany. Using CMV as the model virus, the study developed a next-generation autologous adoptive antiviral T-cell product for immunosuppressed solid organ transplant patients. TCRbeta repertoires of rapamycin-treated and untreated CMV-specific T-cell products from the same donors were compared to assess clonal composition. The expansion media contained either IL-7 and IL-15 at around 10 ng/ml or IL-2 at roughly 52 U/ml. Healthy donors (n = 3) were included in the TCRbeta repertoire analysis of rapamycin-treated and untreated products. General conclusions and limits of the study: Roughly 70% of the repertoire was covered by the top 10 clones in rapamycin-treated products, versus about 90% in untreated products. Repertoires from different donors showed no overlap, but paired products from the same donor shared many clones. Compared with untreated products, rapamycin-treated products had a more diverse, less clonal TCRbeta repertoire and more distinct clones. The authors proposed that the higher clonal diversity in Rapa-TCPs may reflect the survival of low-frequency clones and the preferential expansion of central memory T cells.

After genomic DNA was extracted with an AllPrep DNA/RNA Kit, the TCRbeta CDR3 regions were amplified using the immunoSEQ hsTCRb Kit. In the paper's pipeline: In-frame CDR3 nucleotide sequences without stop codons were defined as productive rearrangements and were analyzed in immunoSEQ Analyzer 3.0. Clonality was calculated from productive entropy normalized to the number of productive rearrangements, and the Morisita index was used to measure overlap between samples. This is the immuneACCESS table as TCRdb keeps it, with only in-frame sequences that have V and J called. A part of the clones is gone; compared with another copy, unresolved V genes explain less than half, and the rest is unexplained. V, J and clone size are those of that table, while D and trimming were read from the DNA. The sample records about 1,000 clones, 46% of which are singletons. 30% to 35% of the sample goes to the ten largest clones.

Concerning this clone itself: No antigen is known for it. The sample holds no much larger clone one base away, and base qualities are not on file.

The germline V gene yields SGHTA for CDR1 and FQGNSA for CDR2. Reading from cysteine to phenylalanine, the CDR3 counts 15 amino acids. Only CDR3 DNA is held: 45 bases, read in frame from base 1. V lost 5 bases and J lost 0 bases; the stretch between them is 13 bases long. The tag on this sample means: around 22 nM rapamycin added during CMV-specific T-cell product expansion (Rapa-TCP). The sample's designation stands for: CMVpp65/IE-1-reactive T cells enriched by IFNgamma capture and expanded in vitro. PBMCs were stimulated for approximately 6 hours with overlapping CMV pp65 and IE-1 peptide pools, each at approximately 0.46 ug/ml. IFNgamma-producing CMV-stimulated cells were positively selected with the IFNgamma Secretion Assay-Cell Enrichment and Detection Kit (Miltenyi Biotec). Enriched IFNgamma+ cells were cultured for around 20 days with irradiated autologous feeders plus either IL-7/IL-15 or IL-2. To provide enough cells for different cell sorting steps, buffy coats were used from about 15% of the 19 healthy donors. Biocoll density gradient centrifugation was used to isolate peripheral blood mononuclear cells. Buffy coats from healthy donors were obtained from DRK.

The chain is made from TRBV7-2 and TRBJ1-2; a tentative D call is TRBD1 (6 bases match). The TCR sequence derives from an adult in good health. Material: a sorted cell population cultured from PBMCs. DNA sequence: TGTGCCAGCAGCCCACGACAGGCAACTAACTATGGCTACACCTTC. This translates into CASSPRQATNYGYTF. Outside the CDR3, residues come from the reference TRBV7-2 and TRBJ1-2 proteins, so the full variable domain is: GAGVSQSPSNKVTEKGKDVELRCDPISGHTALYWYRQSLGQGLEFLIYFQGNSAPDKSGLPSDRFSAERTGGSVSTLTIQRTQQEDSAVYLCASSPRQATNYGYTFGSGTRLTVV.